This TCR beta chain is from a study of beta chain features in type 1 diabetes. Turning to the study itself: There was similarity between patients and healthy donors in age, gender and cell yields. General study results and limits: There was a moderate but significant shortening of TCRB CDR3s in all four CD4+ subsets of Type 1 diabetes patients. VDJ junctions in type 1 diabetes patients carried more deletions and fewer insertions. Patients' naive, central memory and regulatory TCRB repertoires appeared more alike than those of healthy donors.

This clone has just a few counts. The target antigen is unknown. The junction had 8 bases not matched to a gene; V was cut back by 3 bases and J by 4 bases. Germline V gene lookup returns CDR1 SGHTS and CDR2 YDEGEE. The CDR3 extends over 16 amino acids. The study reverse transcribed the entire isolated RNA, so it sequenced expressed TCRB transcripts. TCRdb's table, derived via immunoSEQ multiplex PCR, lists solely in-frame clones and lacks some. In the table there are about 15,000 clones, roughly 69% of which are singletons. Input material: Tregs from blood. This receptor was identified in a man aged 25 to 45 with type 1 diabetes. The chain employs TRBV5-8 and TRBJ2-2; 8 positions agree with TRBD2. This chain's CDR3 is CASSSGTSRATGELFF. The CDR3, as DNA: TGTGCCAGCAGCTCCGGGACTAGTCGGGCCACCGGGGAGCTGTTTTTT.